A selection of T cell receptor beta chains follows, all from one sample in a study of T cell responses to AZD1222 COVID-19 vaccine. Here immunoSEQ multiplex PCR was the method, and the copy in TCRdb shows in-frame clones only, minus some. Among more than 150,000 clones listed, 94% were seen once. This specimen consisted of peripheral blood, obtained on day 0 of AZD1222 vaccination. Every receptor here comes from an adult in good health. The CDR3 runs from the conserved cysteine through the conserved F or W. The D gene is left open where the match is weak. Not all rows give a size; the values are once, few, many and, for expanded clones, a class.

d_call	v_call	clone_size	j_call	cdr3_nt	cdr3_aa
TRBD1	TRBV5-8	once	TRBJ1-5	TGTGCCAGCAGCTTGTTTGGGGACAGGGCCCAGCCCCAGCATTTT	CASSLFGDRAQPQHF
TRBD2	TRBV10-2	NA	TRBJ2-1	TGCGCCAGCAGCCAAGGACTAGCGGCCTACAATGAGCAGTTCTTC	CASSQGLAAYNEQFF
NA	TRBV28	once	TRBJ1-3	TGTGCCAGCAGCCTTCACGCAGGACCGCGGGGAGGAAACACCATATATTTT	CASSLHAGPRGGNTIYF
NA	TRBV5-1	NA	TRBJ2-5	TGCGCCAGCAGCTTGGGCGGTACCGAAGAGACCCAGTACTTC	CASSLGGTEETQYF
TRBD2	TRBV19	NA	TRBJ2-2	TGTGCCAGCCGGGGCGGGAGTTCGGGGGAGCTGTTTTTT	CASRGGSSGELFF
NA	TRBV2	NA	TRBJ1-5	TGTGCCAGCAGGCGCGAGTGGGGTCAGCCCCAGCATTTT	CASRREWGQPQHF
NA	TRBV12-5	NA	TRBJ2-5	TGTGCTAGTGGTTTGAAAGGGTCGGAGACCCAGTACTTC	CASGLKGSETQYF
NA	TRBV6-5	NA	TRBJ1-3	TGTGCCAGCAGTTACGGACGGACTGGAAACACCATATATTTT	CASSYGRTGNTIYF
TRBD2	TRBV4-2	NA	TRBJ2-1	TGTGCCAGCAGCCAAGATAGCCCAGCGGGAGGGCCGTCCAATGAGCAGTTCTTC	CASSQDSPAGGPSNEQFF
TRBD2	TRBV5-1	NA	TRBJ2-7	TGCGCCAGCAGCTCAGGACTAGCGGGAGGGCCTAGGGTCCCCTACGAGCAGTACTTC	CASSSGLAGGPRVPYEQYF
TRBD2	TRBV30	NA	TRBJ2-2	TGTGCCTGGAGTGTACGGGGACTAGCGGGAGGGCCAGGCACCGGGGAGCTGTTTTTT	CAWSVRGLAGGPGTGELFF
NA	TRBV11-2	NA	TRBJ1-6	TGTGCCAGCAGCTTAGATCCCCTTCGCAATTCACCCCTCCACTTT	CASSLDPLRNSPLHF
NA	TRBV6-5	NA	TRBJ1-1	TGTGCCAGCAGTTACGGGCATAGGAACACTGAAGCTTTCTTT	CASSYGHRNTEAFF
NA	TRBV19	NA	TRBJ1-4	TGTGCCAGTAGCCGACAGGCCGGGGGAGCTAATGAAAAACTGTTTTTT	CASSRQAGGANEKLFF
NA	TRBV27	NA	TRBJ1-1	TGTGCCAGCAGTTTACGGAGGGGTGAAGCTTTCTTT	CASSLRRGEAFF
TRBD1	TRBV5-5	once	TRBJ1-2	TGTGCCAGCAGCTTTACAGGGGAAGATGGCTACACCTTC	CASSFTGEDGYTF
NA	TRBV7-3	NA	TRBJ2-7	TGTGCCAGCAGTCGTACGGGGGGACACCAGGGACAACAGACCTACGAGCAGTACTTC	CASSRTGGHQGQQTYEQYF
NA	TRBV30	NA	TRBJ1-4	TGTGCCTGGAGTTACCGGGCCCTGGGAAAGAGACTGTTTTTT	CAWSYRALGKRLFF
NA	TRBV5-5	NA	TRBJ2-7	TGTGCCAGCAGCTTCACTCCTCAGTACGAGCAGTACTTC	CASSFTPQYEQYF
NA	TRBV5-5	NA	TRBJ1-2	TGTGCCAGCAGCCCTACAGGCAACAAGAACTATGGCTACACCTTC	CASSPTGNKNYGYTF
TRBD1	TRBV7-2	NA	TRBJ1-1	TGTGCCAGCAGCTTCTGGACAGGAACTGAAGCTTTCTTT	CASSFWTGTEAFF
NA	TRBV6-5	NA	TRBJ1-1	TGTGTAGGACGGGGAAACACTGAAGCTTTCTTT	CVGRGNTEAFF
NA	TRBV18	NA	TRBJ1-1	TGTGCCAGCTCTCCTATAATGAACACTGAAGCTTTCTTT	CASSPIMNTEAFF
NA	TRBV20-1	NA	TRBJ1-5	TGCAGTGCTAGTGCGGCCGGTTATCAGCCCCAGCATTTT	CSASAAGYQPQHF